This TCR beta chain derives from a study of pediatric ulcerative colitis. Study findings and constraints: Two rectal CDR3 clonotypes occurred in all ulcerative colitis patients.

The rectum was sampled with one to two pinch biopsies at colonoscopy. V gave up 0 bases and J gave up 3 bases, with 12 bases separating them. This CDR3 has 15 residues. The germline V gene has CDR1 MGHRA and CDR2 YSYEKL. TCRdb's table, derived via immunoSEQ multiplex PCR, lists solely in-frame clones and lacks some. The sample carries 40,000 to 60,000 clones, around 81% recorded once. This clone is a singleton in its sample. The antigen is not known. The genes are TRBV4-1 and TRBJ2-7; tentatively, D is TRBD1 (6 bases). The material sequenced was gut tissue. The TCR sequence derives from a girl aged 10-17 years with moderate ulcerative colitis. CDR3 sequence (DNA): TGCGCCAGCAGCCAAGATCTGGACAGAAGCTACGAGCAGTACTTC. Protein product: CASSQDLDRSYEQYF.